This T cell receptor beta chain appears in the sequencing data of a study of T cell repertoires in cytomegalovirus infection. Study at large: It was the public TCR beta signatures that indicated both CMV infection and matching HLA type. Broader study findings: It was HLA-C-restricted CMV-specific TCR beta clonotypes that dominated the response ex vivo.

Remarks on this clonotype: Its target is not known.

Trimming took 3 bases from V and 4 from J, leaving 15 bases between them. Germline CDR1 LNHDA, CDR2 SQIVND (reference sequence). The CDR3 sequence is 15 residues long. MiXCR, applied by TCRdb to the reads, yields one record per CDR3 protein. The sample carries approximately 700,000 distinct CDR3 sequences, 35% to 45% recorded once. The sequence derives from a human donor in good health (CMV status not recorded). Some clones in this sample may be carry-over from other donors' samples. The specimen sequenced was PBMCs. The rearrangement joins TRBV19 to TRBJ1-1, with a tentative D call TRBD1 (5 bases). The CDR3 loop is CASSISGGGATEAFF. Written as DNA, the CDR3 is TGTGCCAGTAGTATCTCCGGGGGAGGGGCCACTGAAGCTTTCTTT.